This record concerns one TCR beta chain sequence. Antigen: not known. The data stem from a study of somatic mutations in cytotoxic T cells in rheumatoid arthritis. Profiling relied on immunoSEQ multiplex PCR, and the TCRdb table lists in-frame clones only, not all of them. This table has more than 20,000 clones, 80% to 90% appearing once. Germline assignment: CDR1 LNHDA and CDR2 SQIVND (reference sequence). Trimming removed 5 bases at V and 5 bases at J, with 15 bases between. The CDR3 is made up of 14 amino acids. The study, taken as a whole, reports: No age-related increase in CD8+ clonality was seen in healthy controls, but one was seen in rheumatoid arthritis patients.

The chain uses TRBV19 and TRBJ1-1; weak D call: TRBD1 (6 bases). This TCR came from an adult with rheumatoid arthritis. Input material: CD8+ T cells sorted from blood. The CDR3 DNA follows: TGTGCCAGTAGTCTCGTCAGGGGACCAACTGAAGCTTTCTTT. Protein sequence: CASSLVRGPTEAFF.